This T cell receptor (beta chain) was found in a study of response to subunit inactivated influenza vaccine. Overall study findings and caveats: The authors proposed limited new T cell recruitment per seasonal influenza vaccination.

The sample holds a few counts of this clonotype. Its antigen is as yet unknown. Trimming pared 4 bases from V and 0 bases from J, leaving 15 bases between. Germline V gene lookup returns CDR1 KGHDR and CDR2 SFDVKD. The CDR3 length is 17 residues. TCRdb called the RT-PCR reads again in MiXCR, with one record for every CDR3 protein. Of 550,000 to 650,000 distinct CDR3 sequences listed, over 9.5% are singletons. Sequenced here: PBMCs from blood, sampled on the day of vaccination. The rearrangement links TRBV24-1 to TRBJ2-1; D possibly corresponds to TRBD2 (5 bases). The receptor's source is a man aged 50-59 years who received an inactivated influenza vaccine. Here the CDR3 reads CATSEGRLFSSYNEQFF. CDR3 DNA sequence: TGTGCCACCAGTGAGGGGAGACTTTTCAGCTCCTACAATGAGCAGTTCTTC.